A single sample gave rise to the 14 T cell receptor beta chains below, sequenced in a study of blood T cells in healthy people across ages. Then a second PCR, running roughly 6 to 12 cycles, was carried out with a sample-barcoded 5' primer and a J-beta primer mix. TCRdb reprocessed the 5' RACE reads with MiXCR, giving one entry per CDR3 protein. The sample holds approximately 600,000 distinct CDR3 sequences; 58% are singletons and the top ten take roughly 34%. Sequencing was done on a sample of blood. These receptors were obtained from a man between 60 and 75 years old in good health.

V is TRBV9 and J is TRBJ2-1; TRBD2 matches at 8 bases. Per the germline V gene, CDR1 is SGDLS and CDR2 is YYNGEE. This CDR3 region has 15 residues. Germline trimming cut 4 bases from V and 3 bases from J; bases unmatched to any gene: 6. The CDR3 sequence is CASSRTSLVYNEQFF. Here the CDR3 DNA reads TGTGCCAGCAGCCGGACTAGCCTTGTCTACAATGAGCAGTTCTTC.

The V call is TRBV12-3 or TRBV12-4, the J call TRBJ2-5; D gene uncertain. The closer fit of TRBJ2-7 to the DNA end suggests the J call may be wrong. CDR3 length equals 13 residues. This chain's CDR3 is CASGKGENYEQYF. For the CDR3, the DNA is TGTGCCAGCGGCAAAGGAGAGAATTACGAGCAGTACTTC.

The gene calls are TRBV10-3 and TRBJ2-1; the match to TRBD1 covers 10 bases. The junction had 7 bases not matched to a gene; V was cut back by 6 bases and J by 8 bases. CDR1 and CDR2 from the germline V gene are ENHRY and SYGVKD. This CDR3 is 14 amino acids long. The CDR3 region is CAIRRDRGNDEQFF. Here the CDR3 DNA reads TGTGCCATCAGACGGGACAGGGGTAACGATGAGCAGTTCTTC.

This clonotype was observed a handful of times. The chain uses TRBV20-1 and TRBJ2-7; TRBD2 matches 11 bases. The DNA end favors TRBJ2-4, so the J call may be wrong. This CDR3 spans 13 amino acids. Germline CDR1 DFQATT, CDR2 SNEGSKA (reference sequence). CDR3 in amino acids: CSAHSGGENIQYF. The CDR3 nucleotides read TGCAGTGCCCATAGCGGGGGGGAAAACATTCAGTACTTC.

This clonotype occurred a few times. The V call is TRBV20-1, the J call TRBJ2-5, with TRBD1 matching over 10 bases. From germline, CDR1 is DFQATT and CDR2 SNEGSKA (reference sequence). Unmatched junction bases numbered 2, after V lost 4 bases and J lost 3 bases. The length of the CDR3 is 13 residues. In nucleotides, the CDR3 is TGCAGTGCTACGGACAGGGGGAAAGAGACCCAGTACTTC. As protein: CSATDRGKETQYF.

Notes on this clonotype: One junction end does not reproduce the germline sequence, and a read error may be involved. The rearrangement joins TRBV9 to TRBJ2-5; D might be TRBD2 (6 bases). The CDR3 has 13 residues. The germline gives CDR1 SGDLS, CDR2 YYNGEE. The CDR3 protein is CASSVLSTREQYF. For the CDR3, the DNA is TGTGCCAGCAGCGTCTTGTCGACCCGGGAGCAGTATTTC.

This clonotype appeared a few times. The chain uses TRBV4-2 and TRBJ1-2; no clear D. The V gene's germline CDR1 is LGHNA and CDR2 YNFKEQ. This CDR3 has 13 residues. V lost 2 bases, J lost 5 bases, and 9 bases lay in between. CDR3 bases: TGTGCCAGCAGCCAATACAATGAATATGGCTACACCTTC. The encoded protein is CASSQYNEYGYTF.

The chain couples TRBV6-2 or TRBV6-3 to TRBJ2-5, with 12 bases matching TRBD2. This CDR3 spans 14 amino acids. Germline V gene lookup returns CDR1 MNHEY and CDR2 SVGEGT. The J segment lost 1 base and the V segment lost 8 bases, leaving 2 bases of the junction unmatched. CDR3 nucleotide sequence: TGTGCCAGCCTAGCGGGGGGGACCCAAGAGACCCAGTACTTC. As protein: CASLAGGTQETQYF.

The rearrangement joins TRBV5-1 to TRBJ2-2, with TRBD2 matching over 7 bases. V trimming: 0 bases; J trimming: 4 bases; junction bases outside the gene matches: 0. The CDR3 has 14 amino acids. Germline CDR1 is SGHRS and CDR2 is YFSETQ. DNA for the CDR3: TGCGCCAGCAGCTTGGCTAGCGGCACCGGGGAGCTGTTTTTT. Amino acid sequence: CASSLASGTGELFF.

This clonotype was counted between two and nine times. V usage is TRBV12-3 or TRBV12-4 and J usage is TRBJ2-5; D may be TRBD1 or TRBD2 (5 bases each). Between the trimmed V and J ends, which lost 7 bases and 2 bases, there was a span of 11 bases. This CDR3 has 13 amino acids. The CDR3 region has the DNA TGTGCCAGCACCCCGGGACGGCAAGAGACCCAGTACTTC. This sequence encodes CASTPGRQETQYF.

This clonotype has a single count. One end of the junction fails to match germline, which may point to a read error. The rearrangement uses TRBV9 and TRBJ2-7; possibly TRBD2 for D (6 bases). CDR1 and CDR2 from the germline V gene are SGDLS and YYNGEE. The CDR3 contains 15 residues. The CDR3 region is CAGSVGGDGHGEQYF. Here the CDR3 DNA reads TGTGCCGGCAGCGTAGGCGGGGACGGACACGGCGAGCAGTACTTC.

A few counts support this clonotype. This chain links TRBV3-1 with TRBJ1-2; 7 bases are a match to TRBD1. Germline CDR1 and CDR2: LGHDT and YNNKEL (reference sequence). This CDR3 comprises 14 residues. V lost 1 base and J lost 3; bases outside the gene matches: 2. CDR3 loop: CASSQATGDYGYTF. Here the CDR3 DNA reads TGTGCCAGCAGCCAAGCAACAGGGGACTATGGCTACACCTTC.

V usage is TRBV18 and J usage is TRBJ2-2, with TRBD2 matching over 7 bases. V was pared by 1 base and J by 3 bases, with 2 bases of the junction left unmatched. Looked up from germline, CDR1 is KGHSH and CDR2 is LQKENI. This CDR3 has 15 residues. CDR3 amino acids: CASSPQGGDTGELFF. The CDR3 coding sequence is TGTGCCAGCTCACCACAGGGAGGGGACACCGGGGAGCTGTTTTTT.

In its sample, this clonotype was seen a few times. The chain combines TRBV6-5 with TRBJ2-3, with 10 nucleotides matching TRBD2. V shed 5 bases and J 4 bases; nucleotides not matched to a gene: 6. Germline V lookup: CDR1 MNHEY, CDR2 SVGAGI. The CDR3 runs 15 residues. The CDR3 is CASSDSGGSSDTQYF. In DNA, the CDR3 is TGTGCCAGCAGTGATAGCGGGGGGTCCTCAGATACGCAGTATTTT.